What follows describes a single TCR beta chain. This clone was observed a handful of times. Its antigen is unknown. Within one base of it there is no much larger clone, and no base qualities were kept. Per the publication, the time point label means: baseline before first vaccination. Samples from vaccinated people were obtained from the UK trials COV001 and COV002, which included a single-blind randomized controlled phase 2/3 trial of AZD1222 (ChAdOx1 nCoV-19) in healthy adults. Trial participant PBMC samples were collected at day 0 and day 28 after the second dose for TCRbeta chain sequencing. These data are taken from a study of T cell responses to AZD1222 COVID-19 vaccine (dated by TCRdb to the early 2020s). About the study as a whole: AZD1222 recipients given second doses at about 4 weeks or at about 12 weeks were pooled, since spike-specific TCR depth and breadth were not found to differ between the two schedules. Trial participants were enrolled by age into subgroups of 18-55, 56-69 and 70-plus years, and around 140, 26 and 57 TCR-sequenced participants, respectively, were included in these subgroups. A total of more than 230 trial participants underwent TCR sequencing, of whom 200 to 220 received two doses of AZD1222 and 26 received two doses of the MenACWY control vaccine. The investigation overall reported the following: Spike-specific TCR breadth and depth rose significantly after two AZD1222 doses compared with day 0 and with MenACWY recipients. Reportedly, almost half of the unique spike-specific TCRs recognized epitopes lying outside the regions that are mutated in the B.1.351 and B.1.1.7 variants. In the small 56-69-year group, the increase in depth fell short of significance, most likely because of low power. No day 14 peak-response samples were available, so repertoires were characterized only after the peak T cell response. CD4 TCRs associated with the vaccine covered the entire spike protein, and the dominant responses were in regions 160-218 and 743-854. Participants were mostly white British and included more females than males, and it was suggested by the authors that clonal diversity may have been underestimated. Only five to seven AZD1222 recipients were SARS-CoV-2 seropositive at baseline, limiting conclusions about previously exposed vaccinees.

The CDR3 regions of human TCRbeta chains were analyzed by immunosequencing. The paper's data handling went like this. TCRs in the repertoires were compared against a reference library of SARS-CoV-2-specific TCRs that had been generated with the MIRA antigen-specificity platform. Breadth meant the fraction of unique TCRs that were SARS-CoV-2-associated, whereas depth meant the fraction of total T cells that were SARS-CoV-2-associated. Using the MIRA data, every spike-specific TCR was mapped to the spike region that the TCR reacted to and assigned to either a CD4 or a CD8 class. Log10-transformed breadth and depth values were compared by one-way ANOVA with Sidak's multiple comparisons tests. This immuneACCESS table, as held by TCRdb, lists in-frame sequences with V and J called but not all clones. Of the missing ones, under half trace to an unresolved V gene in checked studies; the others have no known cause. V, J and clone size reflect that table, while D and trimming were determined from the DNA. The sample table lists around 140,000 clones, around 86% of them with a count of one. The biggest ten clones account for under 25% of the sample.

CDR1 is given as SGHTA and CDR2 as FQGNSA, both from the germline V gene. Spanning cysteine to phenylalanine, the CDR3 consists of 13 amino acids. This entry keeps only the CDR3 DNA: 39 bases, framed from base 1. Trimming at the junction amounts to 6 bases on V and 8 bases on J, and the germline ends lie 16 bases apart. The V and J segments used are TRBV7-2 and TRBJ1-2, with no confidently assigned D gene. The source of this sequence is an adult in good health. The starting material was peripheral blood, obtained on day 0 of AZD1222 vaccination. The DNA sequence reads TGTGCCAGCAGACTCAACTCATACTGGGGCTACACCTTC. Translated, this is CASRLNSYWGYTF. The reference TRBV7-2 and TRBJ1-2 proteins fill in what lies around the CDR3, so the full variable domain reads GAGVSQSPSNKVTEKGKDVELRCDPISGHTALYWYRQSLGQGLEFLIYFQGNSAPDKSGLPSDRFSAERTGGSVSTLTIQRTQQEDSAVYLCASRLNSYWGYTFGSGTRLTVV.